This T cell receptor beta chain emerged from a study of shared clonotypes between healthy human individuals. V lost 10 bases to trimming and J lost 5 bases, with 28 bases between them. There are 17 residues in the CDR3. CDR1 WNHNN and CDR2 SYGVQD come from the germline V gene (reference sequence). The table came from immunoSEQ multiplex PCR; TCRdb's copy has only in-frame clones and leaves some out. Of roughly 550,000 clones in the sample, roughly 96% were seen once. In the naive CD8 group, cells lacked CD45RO and were positively selected for CCR7, so terminally differentiated effector memory CD45RA+ cells were left out.

This receptor was taken from a woman aged 25 to 39 in good health. The V call is TRBV10-1, the J call TRBJ2-3, with D possibly being TRBD1 or TRBD2 (5 bases each). The sample taken for sequencing was naive CD8+ T cells sorted from blood. In DNA form, the CDR3 reads TGCGCCACCGAAATCGCCCCGGGACCCAAGATGGTAGATACGCAGTATTTT. This translates into CATEIAPGPKMVDTQYF.